The clone carrying this TCR beta chain was detected a few times. What was sequenced were expressed TCRB transcripts, since all of the isolated RNA had been reverse transcribed. Clones were read by immunoSEQ multiplex PCR, and TCRdb kept only the in-frame ones, dropping some. This sample has hundreds of thousands of clones; 9.5% to 12% occur once, and the top ten carry more than 0.045%. This entry is derived from a study of beta chain features in type 1 diabetes. This CDR3 spans 16 amino acids. CDR1 is LNHDA, CDR2 SQIVND, per germline (reference sequence). Trimming took 5 bases from V and 4 from J; bases not matched to a gene: 12.

The source material was naive CD4+ T cells from blood. This TCR was recovered from a woman aged 18-29 years in good health. The chain is built from TRBV19 and TRBJ2-5; 8 bases agree with TRBD2. CDR3 region: CASSSSPSGRGETQYF. In DNA form, the CDR3 reads TGTGCCAGTAGTTCTTCCCCCAGCGGGAGAGGAGAGACCCAGTACTTC.